These 6 T cell receptor beta chains were all obtained from the same sample, sequenced in a study of blood T cell repertoires in COVID-19. Profiled with immunoSEQ multiplex PCR; TCRdb holds only in-frame clones, not every one. The repertoire holds tens of thousands of clones, with roughly 84% as singletons. Sequenced input: peripheral blood. These receptors all stem from a man between 45 and 60 years old with acute or convalescent COVID-19.

DNA for the CDR3: TGTGCCAGCCGCCTACAGGGAAATAGCAATCAGCCCCAGCATTTT. Its protein is CASRLQGNSNQPQHF. The rearrangement links TRBV19 to TRBJ1-5, with D possibly being TRBD1 (6 bases). Looked up from germline, CDR1 is LNHDA and CDR2 is SQIVND (reference sequence). The V gene lost 9 bases and the J gene lost 0 bases, with 15 bases spanning the gap. This CDR3 is 15 amino acids long.

This clone was seen only a few times. This sequence joins TRBV9 and TRBJ1-3; 10 bases agree with TRBD1. This CDR3 has 16 residues. V gave up 3 bases and J gave up 3 bases; unmatched junction bases: 6. From germline, CDR1 is SGDLS and CDR2 YYNGEE. The CDR3 is CASSGRDRGLGNTIYF. CDR3 coding DNA: TGTGCCAGCAGCGGACGAGACAGGGGGCTTGGAAACACCATATATTTT.

This chain uses TRBV3-1 (or the pseudogene TRBV3-2) with TRBJ1-1; unclear D gene. V lost 0 bases and J lost 3, with 11 bases in between. Germline assignment: CDR1 LGHDT and CDR2 YNNKEL (reference sequence). The CDR3 runs to 15 residues. CDR3 region: CASSQDSVGDTEAFF. The CDR3 DNA follows: TGTGCCAGCAGCCAAGATTCCGTGGGAGACACTGAAGCTTTCTTT.

The gene calls are TRBV5-1 and TRBJ1-4; 7 bases are a match to TRBD1. Germline loops: CDR1 SGHRS, CDR2 YFSETQ. With V trimmed by 1 base and J by 6 bases, 6 bases remained unmatched. The CDR3 is 15 residues long. The chain's CDR3 is CASSLTGAWDEKLFF. CDR3 coding DNA: TGCGCCAGCAGCTTGACAGGGGCATGGGATGAAAAACTGTTTTTT.

V gene TRBV4-3 combines with J gene TRBJ2-1; 9 bases match TRBD2. Germline V gives CDR1 LGHNA, CDR2 YSLEER. The CDR3 extends over 15 amino acids. Unmatched junction bases numbered 5, after V lost 1 base and J lost 7 bases. The CDR3 loop reads CASSQVGGRVNEQFF. In DNA form, the CDR3 reads TGCGCCAGCAGCCAAGTGGGCGGGAGGGTGAATGAGCAGTTCTTC.

The J gene is TRBJ2-1, the V gene TRBV11-3, with 8 bases identical to TRBD2. Trimming removed 5 bases from V and 6 bases from J; junction bases left unmatched: 9. Germline V CDR1 and CDR2: SGHNT, YENEEA. This CDR3 has 15 amino acids. In nucleotides, the CDR3 is TGTGCCAGCAGCCCACACGGGGGGGCCGGCAATGAGCAGTTCTTC. Protein sequence: CASSPHGGAGNEQFF. Full variable domain (outside the CDR3, taken from reference TRBV11-3 and TRBJ2-1): EAGVVQSPRYKIIEKKQPVAFWCNPISGHNTLYWYLQNLGQGPELLIRYENEEAVDDSQLPKDRFSAERLKGVDSTLKIQPAELGDSAVYLCASSPHGGAGNEQFFGPGTRLTVL.